The 26 T cell receptor beta chains presented below share a single source sample, sequenced in a study of CD8 T cells in Susac syndrome (dated by TCRdb to between 2018 and 2021). To prepare the library, the immunoSEQ multiplex PCR assay was applied. RNA was extracted using the RNeasy kit, and roughly 0.5 to 1 ug of the RNA was reverse transcribed with random hexamers. TCRdb redid the processing of the public reads, applying fastp at Q25 and MiXCR, and retained in-frame beta chains. For every CDR3 protein sequence, its rows merge into one entry that carries the most common genes and DNA. The sample table shows 75,000 to 80,000 distinct CDR3 sequences, and 94% are seen once. About 0.52% of the sample is in the top ten clones. Specimen: CD8+ T cells from PBMCs. These receptors were obtained from a human donor with Susac syndrome.

The chain combines TRBV3-1 with TRBJ1-2; D gene ambiguous. V lost 4 bases, J lost 6 bases, and 12 bases lay in between. This CDR3 has 13 amino acids. The germline V gene has CDR1 LGHDT and CDR2 YNNKEL (reference sequence). CDR3 nucleotide sequence: TGTGCCAGCAGCCCTAACACGGTCGATGGCTACACCTTC. This codes for CASSPNTVDGYTF.

The sample holds one count of this clonotype. V is TRBV7-9 and J is TRBJ2-7, with unresolved D. CDR1 and CDR2 from the germline V gene are SEHNR and FQNEAQ (reference sequence). This CDR3 is built from 12 residues. Trimming removed 5 bases at V and 7 bases at J, with 12 bases between. CDR3: CASSGRTWEQYF. The CDR3 nucleotides read TGTGCCAGCAGCGGACGGACGTGGGAGCAGTACTTC.

The table lists this clonotype with a count of one. This chain's CDR3 is CASSFDRGGWYEQYF. Here the CDR3 DNA reads TGTGCCAGCAGCTTTGATCGGGGGGGCTGGTACGAGCAGTACTTC. The chain has TRBV11-2 and TRBJ2-7; TRBD2 matches at 8 bases. Germline CDR1 is SGHAT and CDR2 is FQNNGV. CDR3 length: 15 amino acids. With 3 bases clipped from V and 4 bases from J, the junction kept 8 bases outside the gene matches.

The chain carries TRBV27 and TRBJ2-7, with D possibly being TRBD1 (7 bases). The germline CDR1 and CDR2 sequences are MNHEY and SMNVEV (reference sequence). The CDR3 is 14 residues long. The V end lost 3 bases, the J end lost 2 bases, and 11 bases lay between the germline ends. The chain's CDR3 is CASSFGGQTYEQYF. In DNA form, the CDR3 reads TGTGCCAGCAGTTTCGGGGGACAGACCTACGAGCAGTACTTC.

This chain links TRBV5-1 with TRBJ1-1; TRBD1 might be the D (5 bases). Deletions cut 3 bases from V and 6 bases from J, with 12 bases between. The CDR3 is made up of 13 amino acids. Germline CDR1 SGHRS, CDR2 YFSETQ. The chain's CDR3 is CASSSDSKPEAFF. The CDR3 nucleotides are TGCGCCAGCAGCTCCGACAGCAAGCCTGAAGCTTTCTTT.

The chain joins TRBV12-5 to TRBJ1-2; D possibly corresponds to TRBD1 (5 bases). The CDR3 length is 15 residues. Trimming left V 3 bases short and J 3 bases short, with 14 bases between. The germline V gene encodes CDR1 LGHNT and CDR2 FRNRAP. CDR3 bases: TGTGCTAGTGGTTTCGGGACCCTGGGTGACTATGGCTACACCTTC. The encoded protein is CASGFGTLGDYGYTF.

V is TRBV30 and J is TRBJ1-1; D is possibly TRBD1 (5 bases). The CDR3 runs to 14 residues. Deletions cut 4 bases from V and 4 bases from J, with 16 bases between. The germline CDR1 and CDR2 sequences are GTSNPN and SVGIG (reference sequence). CDR3 sequence: CAWTAWGLGTEAFF. The CDR3, as DNA: TGTGCCTGGACCGCCTGGGGGTTGGGCACTGAAGCTTTCTTT.

The V call is TRBV7-3, the J call TRBJ2-5, with D maybe TRBD2 (7 bases). V gave up 4 bases and J gave up 5 bases, with 11 bases separating them. This CDR3 region has 13 residues. CDR1 is SGHTA, CDR2 FQGTGA, per germline. The CDR3: CASSSGGWETQYF. Here the CDR3 DNA reads TGTGCCAGCAGCTCGGGGGGCTGGGAGACCCAGTACTTC.

The chain links TRBV15 to TRBJ2-1; 8 nucleotides align to TRBD1. Germline CDR1 LNHNV, CDR2 YYDKDF (reference sequence). After removal of 2 bases from V and 5 bases from J, the junction contained 5 bases not matched to a gene. The CDR3 spans 15 residues. This chain's CDR3 is CATSRPGQEDNEQFF. The CDR3 nucleotides are TGTGCCACCAGCAGACCGGGACAGGAAGACAATGAGCAGTTCTTC.

The genes are TRBV9 and TRBJ2-1; D not certain. The CDR3 is made up of 16 amino acids. The V and J ends lost 2 bases and 2 bases respectively, with 14 bases between them. CDR1 and CDR2 from the germline V gene are SGDLS and YYNGEE. The CDR3, as DNA: TGTGCCAGCAGCGTCATCCCGGACGGAACCTACAATGAGCAGTTCTTC. Residues: CASSVIPDGTYNEQFF.

V is TRBV5-6 and J is TRBJ1-2; TRBD1 might be the D (6 bases). V lost 2 bases and J 8 bases, leaving 19 bases between the germline ends. Per germline, CDR1 SGHDT and CDR2 YYEEEE. The CDR3 is 15 amino acids. CDR3 loop: CASSFGTGSVGGYTF. The CDR3 DNA sequence: TGTGCCAGCAGCTTTGGTACAGGGAGCGTCGGCGGCTACACCTTC. Supplemented by reference TRBV5-6 and TRBJ1-2, the full variable domain reads DAGVTQSPTHLIKTRGQQVTLRCSPKSGHDTVSWYQQALGQGPQFIFQYYEEEERQRGNFPDRFSGHQFPNYSSELNVNALLLGDSALYLCASSFGTGSVGGYTFGSGTRLTVV.

CDR3 sequence reads: CASTISGGAKGTDTQYF. The CDR3 bases are TGTGCCAGCACGATTAGCGGGGGGGCTAAGGGCACAGATACGCAGTATTTT. The chain combines TRBV7-9 with TRBJ2-3; 11 nucleotides match TRBD2. There are 17 residues in the CDR3. V lost 7 bases, J lost 1 base, and 10 bases stayed unmatched. Germline CDR1 reads SEHNR; CDR2 reads FQNEAQ (reference sequence).

This rearrangement joins TRBV2 to TRBJ2-1, with D possibly TRBD1 on 6 matching bases. This CDR3 is built from 13 residues. Per germline, CDR1 SNHLY and CDR2 FYNNEI. The V and J ends lost 6 bases and 6 bases respectively, with 12 bases between them. CDR3 amino acids: CASRDSPGNEQFF. The CDR3 DNA reads as TGTGCCAGCAGGGACAGTCCGGGCAATGAGCAGTTCTTC.

The chain combines TRBV19 with TRBJ2-4; D might be TRBD2 (7 bases). This CDR3 region has 17 residues. The germline V gene has CDR1 LNHDA and CDR2 SQIVND (reference sequence). Trimming stripped 0 bases from V and 1 base from J, with 13 bases between. The CDR3 DNA sequence: TGTGCCAGTAGTATAGAGGAAGGGAGGGGGGCCAAAAACATTCAGTACTTC. Protein sequence: CASSIEEGRGAKNIQYF.

The chain uses TRBV7-9 and TRBJ2-1; 15 bases line up with TRBD2. The CDR3 has 15 amino acids. Germline-derived CDR1 and CDR2 are SEHNR and FQNEAQ (reference sequence). The J segment lost 8 bases and the V segment lost 4 bases, leaving 3 bases of the junction unmatched. CDR3 sequence: CASSWTSGGDDEQFF. In DNA, the CDR3 is TGTGCCAGCAGCTGGACTAGCGGGGGGGACGATGAGCAGTTCTTC.

This chain links TRBV14 with TRBJ2-1; 9 bases are a match to TRBD2. Germline CDR1 is SGHDN and CDR2 is FVKESK. The length of the CDR3 is 15 residues. With 0 bases clipped from V and 9 bases from J, the junction kept 6 bases outside the gene matches. The CDR3 nucleotides read TGTGCCAGCAGCCAAGATTGGCTAGCGGGGAGTGAGCAGTTCTTC. Encoded protein: CASSQDWLAGSEQFF.

This clonotype came up once. The DNA of the CDR3 is TGCAGCGTTCGAGGGGGCCGAGCCACTGAAGCTTTCTTT. Translated, it gives CSVRGGRATEAFF. The V gene is TRBV29-1, the J gene TRBJ1-1, with 7 positions matching TRBD1. Trimming took 5 bases from V and 4 from J; bases not matched to a gene: 7. Germline CDR1 SQVTM, CDR2 ANQGSEA. The CDR3 has 13 amino acids.

The rearrangement uses TRBV28 and TRBJ1-2, with D perhaps matching TRBD1 (5 bases). CDR3 size: 14 residues. In germline, CDR1 is MDHEN, CDR2 SYDVKM. Trimming removed 5 bases at V and 2 bases at J, with 12 bases between. The chain's CDR3 is CASSDTGTNYGYTF. In nucleotides, the CDR3 is TGTGCCAGCAGTGATACCGGGACCAACTATGGCTACACCTTC.

The gene calls are TRBV3-1 and TRBJ2-1, with 7 bases aligning to TRBD2. Germline V gene lookup returns CDR1 LGHDT and CDR2 YNNKEL (reference sequence). The CDR3 runs to 16 residues. The junction had 11 bases not matched to a gene; V was cut back by 2 bases and J by 7 bases. CDR3 protein: CASSQPRGLNWNEQFF. The CDR3 DNA reads TGTGCCAGCAGCCAACCTCGGGGACTAAATTGGAATGAGCAGTTCTTC.

V and J are TRBV27 and TRBJ2-7; 12 bases map to TRBD1. V shed 5 bases, J shed 5 bases, and the junction held 7 bases outside the gene matches. The CDR3 has 15 residues. The germline CDR1 and CDR2 sequences are MNHEY and SMNVEV (reference sequence). In DNA form, the CDR3 reads TGTGCCAGCAGTCCGCGGGACAGGGGGCAGGACGAGCAGTACTTC. It translates to CASSPRDRGQDEQYF.

The chain has TRBV7-8 and TRBJ2-7, with TRBD2 matching 8 bases. Germline CDR1 and CDR2: SGHVS and FQNEAQ. The CDR3 length is 12 residues. CDR3: CASGGDFYEQYF. The CDR3 DNA reads as TGTGCTTCGGGAGGGGACTTCTACGAGCAGTACTTC.

The chain has TRBV5-6 and TRBJ1-2; D is unclear. The length of the CDR3 is 16 residues. The germline CDR1 and CDR2 sequences are SGHDT and YYEEEE. The ends were cut back, 2 bases at V and 5 bases at J, with 19 bases in the middle. The CDR3 reads CASSLSRTLDRYGYTF. The CDR3 nucleotides read TGTGCCAGCAGCTTATCCAGAACGCTCGATCGTTATGGCTACACCTTC.

The chain joins TRBV20-1 to TRBJ1-3; perhaps TRBD1 as D (5 bases). This CDR3 contains 14 residues. Germline assignment: CDR1 DFQATT and CDR2 SNEGSKA (reference sequence). Trimming shortened V by 1 base and J by 2 bases, and 9 bases separated the two germline ends. The CDR3 region is CSARGDSAGNTIYF. The CDR3, as DNA: TGCAGTGCTAGAGGGGACTCAGCTGGAAACACCATATATTTT.

The gene calls are TRBV5-8 and TRBJ1-1; 10 nucleotides agree with TRBD1. CDR1 is SGHTS and CDR2 is YDEGEE in the germline V gene. The CDR3 totals 15 residues. Trimming at V came to 5 bases and at J to 4 bases, leaving 8 bases not matched to a gene. CDR3 region: CASSYRDRGITEAFF. In nucleotides, the CDR3 is TGTGCCAGCAGTTACCGGGACAGGGGAATCACTGAAGCTTTCTTT.

The J gene is TRBJ2-1, the V gene TRBV10-2, with TRBD2 matching 13 bases. The CDR3 runs 14 residues. Germline trimming cut 4 bases from V and 10 bases from J; bases unmatched to any gene: 4. Germline V CDR1 and CDR2: WSHSY, SAAADI. This CDR3 is CASSGGLAGPEQFF. Written as DNA, the CDR3 is TGCGCCAGCAGTGGGGGACTAGCGGGACCCGAGCAGTTCTTC.

This clonotype was detected once. This chain joins TRBV27 and TRBJ2-5; TRBD1 is a possible D gene (6 bases). Trimming removed 0 bases at V and 2 bases at J, with 10 bases between. The germline V gene encodes CDR1 MNHEY and CDR2 SMNVEV (reference sequence). The CDR3 has 15 residues. For the CDR3, the DNA is TGTGCCAGCAGTTTATCCGACAGGAGGCAAGAGACCCAGTACTTC. Translated, it gives CASSLSDRRQETQYF.